The entry below describes one T cell receptor (beta chain). What it binds is not known. The record originates from a study of cytomegalovirus exposure and HLA in healthy donors. General study findings and limits: According to the study, roughly 180 TCR beta chains were cytomegalovirus-associated. What a later analysis showed was that several of the most significant clusters appeared linked to common viral pathogens. Further analysis, carried out later, found HLA-associated TCR beta chains more clonally expanded than equally common other chains. A missense variant in DCLRE1C was later tied to TCR beta V- and J-gene trimming.

Trimming removed 2 bases from V and 7 bases from J, with 15 bases in between. This CDR3 spans 14 amino acids. Germline V gene sequence: CDR1 SGHVS, CDR2 FQNEAQ. Primers for the PCR totalled 60 Vbeta and 13 Jbeta. The table came from immunoSEQ multiplex PCR; TCRdb's copy has only in-frame clones and leaves some out. The sample table includes around 210,000 clones. V gene TRBV7-8 combines with J gene TRBJ2-7; tentative D call: TRBD1 (6 bases). Sequenced sample: PBMCs. This sequence was found in a woman in her 30s in good health and CMV-seropositive. CDR3 loop: CASSLFQGLGEQYF. The CDR3, as DNA: TGTGCCAGCAGCTTATTCCAGGGGTTGGGGGAGCAGTACTTC.